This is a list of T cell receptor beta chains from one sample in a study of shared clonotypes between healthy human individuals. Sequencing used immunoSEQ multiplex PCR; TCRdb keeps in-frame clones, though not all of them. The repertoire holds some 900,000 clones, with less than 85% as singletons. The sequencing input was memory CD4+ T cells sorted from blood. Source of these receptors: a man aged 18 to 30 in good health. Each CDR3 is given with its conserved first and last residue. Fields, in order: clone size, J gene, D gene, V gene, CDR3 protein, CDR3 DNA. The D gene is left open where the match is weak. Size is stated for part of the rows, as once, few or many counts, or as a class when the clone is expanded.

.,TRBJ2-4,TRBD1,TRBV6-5,CASTRGGQGANIQYF,TGTGCCAGCACTCGGGGTGGACAGGGGGCGAACATTCAGTACTTC
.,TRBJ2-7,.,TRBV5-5,CASSLPTPTYEQYF,TGTGCCAGCAGCTTACCCACACCCACCTACGAGCAGTACTTC
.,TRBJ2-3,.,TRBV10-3,CAIKEDADTQYF,TGTGCCATCAAGGAGGATGCAGATACGCAGTATTTT
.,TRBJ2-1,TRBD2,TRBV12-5,CASGSGTSGADEQFF,TGTGCTAGTGGTTCTGGGACTAGCGGGGCCGATGAGCAGTTCTTC
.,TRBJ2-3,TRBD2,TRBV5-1,CASSLRLAGGTDTQYF,TGCGCCAGCAGCCTTCGACTAGCGGGAGGCACAGATACGCAGTATTTT
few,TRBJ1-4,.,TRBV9,CASSVAAQGGEKLFF,TGTGCCAGCAGCGTAGCTGCACAGGGCGGTGAAAAACTGTTTTTT
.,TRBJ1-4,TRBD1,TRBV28,CASGQGEKGLFF,TGTGCCAGCGGACAGGGGGAGAAAGGACTGTTTTTT
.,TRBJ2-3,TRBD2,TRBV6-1,CASSENTSGTDTQYF,TGTGCCAGCAGTGAGAATACTAGCGGCACAGATACGCAGTATTTT
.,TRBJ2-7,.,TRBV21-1,CASSARDRFSYEQYF,TGTGCCAGCAGCGCCCGGGACCGATTCTCTTACGAGCAGTACTTC
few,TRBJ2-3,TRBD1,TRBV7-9,CASSQTGKGTDTQYF,TGTGCCAGCAGCCAGACAGGGAAAGGGACAGATACGCAGTATTTT